This T cell receptor (beta chain) comes out of a study of regulatory T cells in long-lasting Graves disease. Arm-PCR of CDR3 regions and iRepertoire HTBI primers were used to build TCR beta libraries. TCRdb re-analysed the multiplex PCR reads in MiXCR, keeping a single row per CDR3 protein. The table records roughly 700,000 distinct CDR3 sequences, approximately 31% of them present only once. Concerning this clonotype: The target antigen is unknown. At one end the junction does not follow the germline gene, possibly because of a read error.

Study outcomes and limitations: Preferential use of TRBV28, TRBJ1-2 and TRBJ2-5 was seen in persistent disease.

Specified time point: persistent/refractory GD, antithyroid drugs over 5 years with positive TRAb. From PBMCs, RNA was extracted and then used to make the TCR library. Graves' disease diagnosis used American Thyroid Association guidelines. The germline V gene has CDR1 SQVTM and CDR2 ANQGSEA. This CDR3 contains 13 residues. Sequencing used peripheral blood mononuclear cells (PBMCs), obtained when the disease was refractory, from a patient treated with antithyroid drugs. The rearrangement uses TRBV29-1 and TRBJ1-2; no clear D. This receptor was taken from a female donor with Graves disease. DNA of the CDR3: TGCAGCGTTCTTCAAGCGTACAACTATGGCCACACCTTC. This translates into CSVLQAYNYGHTF. The full variable domain, rest sourced from reference TRBV29-1 and TRBJ1-2, is SAVISQKPSRDICQRGTSLTIQCQVDSQVTMMFWYRQQPGQSLTLIATANQGSEATYESGFVIDKFPISRPNLTFSTLTVSNMSPEDSSIYLCSVLQAYNYGHTFGSGTRLTVV.